This T cell receptor beta chain comes out of a study of blood T cell repertoires in COVID-19. For the study at large: The origin of the acute and convalescent COVID-19 samples was the United States, Italy and Spain. T cells, B-cell-depleted T cells, or PBMCs provided the cDNA or gDNA that served as material.

The V segment lost 4 bases and the J segment 2 bases; nucleotides outside the gene matches: 8. This CDR3 region has 16 residues. The V gene's germline CDR1 is SGHDT and CDR2 YYEEEE. Clones were read by immunoSEQ multiplex PCR, and TCRdb kept only the in-frame ones, dropping some. Here the sample spans 10,000 to 15,000 clones, roughly 80% being singletons. The TCR sequence derives from a man between 35 and 55 years old with active or convalescent COVID-19. The sample taken for sequencing was peripheral blood. The rearrangement joins TRBV5-6 to TRBJ2-3; 9 bases align to TRBD2. The CDR3 loop reads CASSGATSGSTDTQYF. For the CDR3, the DNA is TGTGCCAGCAGCGGGGCGACTAGCGGTTCCACAGATACGCAGTATTTT. Using reference TRBV5-6 and TRBJ2-3 for the parts outside the CDR3, the full variable domain is DAGVTQSPTHLIKTRGQQVTLRCSPKSGHDTVSWYQQALGQGPQFIFQYYEEEERQRGNFPDRFSGHQFPNYSSELNVNALLLGDSALYLCASSGATSGSTDTQYFGPGTRLTVL.